This T cell receptor (beta chain) was obtained from a study of T cell therapy after organ transplantation. V was cut by 5 bases and J by 5 bases, with 22 bases left in between. The CDR3 consists of 17 residues. The germline CDR1 and CDR2 sequences are GTSNPN and SVGIG (reference sequence). Time point described: 20-29 weeks after completion of therapy. TCRdb's copy holds only in-frame clones and misses some; the assay was immunoSEQ multiplex PCR. The data contain roughly 1,000 clones, about 63% of them singletons. In its sample, this clone was seen a few times. What it binds is unknown. The sequence was collected from a human patient who had received a solid organ transplant and had CMV disease. Some T cells here may be from the graft donor. The rearrangement links TRBV30 to TRBJ2-6; D remains ambiguous. The material was CD8+ T cells from blood, obtained after autologous CMV-specific T cell therapy. The CDR3 loop is CAWAVRVITSRANVLTF. As DNA, the CDR3 is TGTGCCTGGGCTGTTAGGGTTATAACAAGTCGGGCCAACGTCCTGACTTTC.